This TCR beta chain is from a study of T cells after yellow fever vaccination. TCRdb passed the 5' RACE reads through MiXCR, listing each CDR3 protein once. The sample includes 250,000 to 350,000 distinct CDR3 sequences, 6.5% to 8.5% of them seen just once. This clonotype was detected a few times. No antigen is known for it. CDR1 and CDR2 (germline): SGHTA, FQGNSA. The CDR3 spans 15 residues. Trimming at V came to 4 bases and at J to 2 bases, leaving 4 bases not matched to a gene. Findings and limits, study-wide: Researchers cautioned that FACS-sorted repertoires could harbor abundant clonotypes contaminating from the bulk population. Although the secondary response was weaker, it peaked faster, at day 5 versus 15. A minor fraction of clonotypes spanned both CD4 and CD8 compartments.

Source: PBMCs, taken approximately 40 days after the first yellow fever vaccination. The V gene is TRBV7-2, the J gene TRBJ2-1; TRBD2 matches 8 bases. The receptor's source is a man in his late teens or twenties who received the YFV17D yellow fever vaccine. The CDR3 protein is CASSSGGGTYNEQFF. The CDR3 region has the DNA TGTGCCAGCAGCTCGGGGGGGGGTACCTACAATGAGCAGTTCTTC.